A selection of T cell receptor beta chains follows, all from one sample in a study of OX40 agonist ivuxolimab in advanced cancers. The method was immunoSEQ multiplex PCR; TCRdb's version includes in-frame clones alone and lacks a portion of them. Of some 80,000 clones in the sample, over 85% were seen once. The sample consisted of CD4+ or CD8+ T cells sorted from blood, taken in a trial of the OX40 agonist ivuxolimab. The receptors derive from an adult with an advanced solid tumor such as melanoma, head and neck, liver or kidney cancer. CDR3s include the opening cysteine and the closing phenylalanine or tryptophan. A D gene is named only where the DNA matches it firmly. Clone size is shown for a subset of rows, as once, few, many or a class of expanded clone.

cdr3_aa: CASSESRAGGYEQYF; cdr3_nt: TGTGCCAGCAGTGAATCCAGGGCAGGAGGGTACGAGCAGTACTTC; v_call: TRBV25-1; clone_size: once; j_call: TRBJ2-7; d_call: -
cdr3_aa: CASSIDRDPGELFF; cdr3_nt: TGTGCCAGTAGTATAGATCGAGATCCCGGGGAGCTGTTTTTT; v_call: TRBV19; clone_size: -; j_call: TRBJ2-2; d_call: -
cdr3_aa: CASSTGALHEQYF; cdr3_nt: TGTGCCAGTAGTACTGGGGCGTTGCACGAGCAGTACTTC; v_call: TRBV19; clone_size: -; j_call: TRBJ2-7; d_call: -
cdr3_aa: CAWRTGLADYEQYF; cdr3_nt: TGTGCCTGGAGAACGGGACTAGCGGACTACGAGCAGTACTTC; v_call: TRBV30; clone_size: -; j_call: TRBJ2-7; d_call: TRBD2
cdr3_aa: CAWSSGLAGPNTGELFF; cdr3_nt: TGTGCCTGGAGTTCCGGACTAGCGGGCCCGAACACCGGGGAGCTGTTTTTT; v_call: TRBV30; clone_size: once; j_call: TRBJ2-2; d_call: TRBD2
cdr3_aa: CASKHQGPDTQYF; cdr3_nt: TGTGCCAGCAAACACCAGGGGCCAGATACGCAGTATTTT; v_call: TRBV5-8; clone_size: -; j_call: TRBJ2-3; d_call: -
cdr3_aa: CASSQASGRSTYEQYF; cdr3_nt: TGTGCCAGCAGCCAGGCCAGCGGGAGATCTACCTACGAGCAGTACTTC; v_call: TRBV7-2; clone_size: -; j_call: TRBJ2-7; d_call: TRBD2
cdr3_aa: CASSLVEYEQYF; cdr3_nt: TGTGCCAGCAGCTTAGTTGAGTACGAGCAGTACTTC; v_call: TRBV11-3; clone_size: -; j_call: TRBJ2-7; d_call: -
cdr3_aa: CASSRRDRGETQYF; cdr3_nt: TGTGCCAGCAGCCGAAGGGACAGGGGAGAGACCCAGTACTTC; v_call: TRBV7-8; clone_size: -; j_call: TRBJ2-5; d_call: TRBD1
cdr3_aa: CSVGTPTGELFF; cdr3_nt: TGCAGCGTTGGGACGCCCACCGGGGAGCTGTTTTTT; v_call: TRBV29-1; clone_size: -; j_call: TRBJ2-2; d_call: -
cdr3_aa: CASSRSGNQETQYF; cdr3_nt: TGTGCCAGCAGCCGTTCAGGGAACCAAGAGACCCAGTACTTC; v_call: TRBV13; clone_size: -; j_call: TRBJ2-5; d_call: -
cdr3_aa: CASSEGEGTNTEAFF; cdr3_nt: TGTGCCAGCAGTGAAGGGGAGGGGACGAACACTGAAGCTTTCTTT; v_call: TRBV2; clone_size: -; j_call: TRBJ1-1; d_call: -
cdr3_aa: CASSVGMGTGTEAFF; cdr3_nt: TGTGCCAGCAGCGTAGGGATGGGCACGGGCACTGAAGCTTTCTTT; v_call: TRBV9; clone_size: -; j_call: TRBJ1-1; d_call: -
cdr3_aa: CASSFGTPQEAQYF; cdr3_nt: TGCGCCAGCAGCTTCGGGACACCACAAGAGGCCCAGTACTTC; v_call: TRBV5-1; clone_size: -; j_call: TRBJ2-5; d_call: -
cdr3_aa: CTSSLNTEAFF; cdr3_nt: TGCACCAGCAGCCTGAACACTGAAGCTTTCTTT; v_call: TRBV1; clone_size: -; j_call: TRBJ1-1; d_call: -
cdr3_aa: CASGSRGYGYTF; cdr3_nt: TGTGCCAGCGGTTCGAGGGGATATGGCTACACCTTC; v_call: TRBV27; clone_size: -; j_call: TRBJ1-2; d_call: -
cdr3_aa: CASSYSPGGGNTIYF; cdr3_nt: TGTGCCAGCAGTTACTCGCCAGGGGGCGGAAACACCATATATTTT; v_call: TRBV6-5; clone_size: once; j_call: TRBJ1-3; d_call: TRBD1
cdr3_aa: CASSTGSSGANVLTF; cdr3_nt: TGTGCCAGCAGTACAGGGTCTTCTGGGGCCAACGTCCTGACTTTC; v_call: TRBV5-4; clone_size: -; j_call: TRBJ2-6; d_call: -
cdr3_aa: CASSLGGTGVLTYEQYF; cdr3_nt: TGTGCCAGCAGCTTAGGGGGGACCGGGGTCCTCACCTACGAGCAGTACTTC; v_call: TRBV7-8; clone_size: -; j_call: TRBJ2-7; d_call: -
cdr3_aa: CASSVAGRETLYNEQFF; cdr3_nt: TGTGCCAGCAGCGTAGCAGGTAGGGAAACCCTCTACAATGAGCAGTTCTTC; v_call: TRBV9; clone_size: -; j_call: TRBJ2-1; d_call: -
cdr3_aa: CASSYRERSGELFF; cdr3_nt: TGTGCCAGCAGTTACCGGGAGAGGAGCGGGGAGCTGTTTTTT; v_call: TRBV6-5; clone_size: -; j_call: TRBJ2-2; d_call: -
cdr3_aa: CASSLVSGNQPQHF; cdr3_nt: TGTGCCAGCAGCTTAGTATCAGGGAATCAGCCCCAGCATTTT; v_call: TRBV7-8; clone_size: -; j_call: TRBJ1-5; d_call: -
cdr3_aa: CASSQDRAGGNNEQFF; cdr3_nt: TGTGCCAGCAGCCAAGATAGGGCGGGAGGTAACAATGAGCAGTTCTTC; v_call: TRBV4-2; clone_size: -; j_call: TRBJ2-1; d_call: TRBD2
cdr3_aa: CASSLGAGGTDTQYF; cdr3_nt: TGTGCCAGCAGCTTAGGGGCAGGGGGCACAGATACGCAGTATTTT; v_call: TRBV11-2; clone_size: -; j_call: TRBJ2-3; d_call: -
cdr3_aa: CASRVNRGTGELFF; cdr3_nt: TGTGCCAGCAGGGTAAACCGGGGAACCGGGGAGCTGTTTTTT; v_call: TRBV2; clone_size: -; j_call: TRBJ2-2; d_call: -
cdr3_aa: CASSAREGARTEAFF; cdr3_nt: TGTGCCAGCAGCGCCCGTGAGGGGGCGCGCACTGAAGCTTTCTTT; v_call: TRBV9; clone_size: -; j_call: TRBJ1-1; d_call: TRBD1
cdr3_aa: CASSLLEGGGELFF; cdr3_nt: TGTGCCAGCAGCTTATTGGAGGGAGGCGGGGAGCTGTTTTTT; v_call: TRBV11-3; clone_size: -; j_call: TRBJ2-2; d_call: -
cdr3_aa: CASSPQDREETQYF; cdr3_nt: TGTGCCAGCTCACCACAGGACAGGGAAGAGACCCAGTACTTC; v_call: TRBV18; clone_size: -; j_call: TRBJ2-5; d_call: TRBD1
cdr3_aa: CASSLANREDTQYF; cdr3_nt: TGTGCCAGCAGCTTGGCCAATCGGGAGGATACGCAGTATTTT; v_call: TRBV5-4; clone_size: -; j_call: TRBJ2-3; d_call: -
cdr3_aa: CASRPGPQETQYF; cdr3_nt: TGTGCCAGCAGGCCGGGACCCCAAGAGACCCAGTACTTC; v_call: TRBV6-6; clone_size: -; j_call: TRBJ2-5; d_call: -